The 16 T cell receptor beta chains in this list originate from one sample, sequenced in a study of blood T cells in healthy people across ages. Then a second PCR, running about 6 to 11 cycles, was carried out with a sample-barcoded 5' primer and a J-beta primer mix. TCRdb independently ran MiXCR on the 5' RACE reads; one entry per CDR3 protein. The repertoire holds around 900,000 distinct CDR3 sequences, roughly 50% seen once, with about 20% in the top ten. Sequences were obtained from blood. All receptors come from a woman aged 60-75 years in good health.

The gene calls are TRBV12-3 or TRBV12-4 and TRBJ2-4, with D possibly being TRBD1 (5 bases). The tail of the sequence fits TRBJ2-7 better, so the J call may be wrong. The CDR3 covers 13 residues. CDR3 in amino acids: CASSSQQVYEQYF. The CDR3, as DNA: TGTGCCAGCAGTTCCCAACAGGTTTACGAGCAGTACTTC.

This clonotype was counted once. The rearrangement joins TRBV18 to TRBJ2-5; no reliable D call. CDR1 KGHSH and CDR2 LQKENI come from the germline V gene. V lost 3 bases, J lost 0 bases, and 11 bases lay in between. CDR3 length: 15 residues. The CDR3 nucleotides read TGTGCCAGCTCACCGGCCTCTAGGTACCAAGAGACCCAGTACTTC. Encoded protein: CASSPASRYQETQYF.

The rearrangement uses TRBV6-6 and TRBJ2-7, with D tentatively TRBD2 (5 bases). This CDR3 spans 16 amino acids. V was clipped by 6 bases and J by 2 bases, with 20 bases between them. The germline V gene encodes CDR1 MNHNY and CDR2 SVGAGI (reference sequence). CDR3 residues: CASSHGESGYTYEQYF. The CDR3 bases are TGTGCCAGCAGCCATGGGGAGAGCGGTTACACCTACGAGCAGTACTTC.

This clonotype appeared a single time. The CDR3 region is CASVSPTAPGRLSSLETQYF. The CDR3 DNA is TGTGCCAGCGTATCCCCAACCGCGCCTGGACGACTGAGTAGCCTAGAGACCCAGTACTTC. The chain recombines TRBV6-2 or TRBV6-3 with TRBJ2-5; D unclear. The CDR3 is 20 residues long. Germline loops: CDR1 MNHEY, CDR2 SVGEGT. V gave up 8 bases and J gave up 4 bases, with 35 bases separating them.

As DNA, the CDR3 is TGTGCCAGCAGAGCGCAGGGTTCCGGCGATGAGCAGTTCTTC. It encodes CASRAQGSGDEQFF. This sequence joins TRBV12-3 or TRBV12-4 and TRBJ2-1; weak D call: TRBD1 (5 bases). Trimming stripped 6 bases from V and 8 bases from J, with 17 bases between. The CDR3 loop spans 14 amino acids.

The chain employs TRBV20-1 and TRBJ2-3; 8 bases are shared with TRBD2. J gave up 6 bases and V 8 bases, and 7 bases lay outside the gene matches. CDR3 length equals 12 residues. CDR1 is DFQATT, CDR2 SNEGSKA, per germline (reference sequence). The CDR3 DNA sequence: TGCAGTAGAGCGGGAGAGTTTGATACGCAGTATTTT. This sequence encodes CSRAGEFDTQYF.

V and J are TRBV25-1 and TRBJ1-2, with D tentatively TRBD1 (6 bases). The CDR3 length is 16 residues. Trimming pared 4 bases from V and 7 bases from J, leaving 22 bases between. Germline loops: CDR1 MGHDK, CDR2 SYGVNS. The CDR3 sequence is CASSGLGQSNTFGYTF. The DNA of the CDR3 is TGTGCCAGCAGTGGATTAGGACAGTCGAACACTTTTGGCTACACCTTC.

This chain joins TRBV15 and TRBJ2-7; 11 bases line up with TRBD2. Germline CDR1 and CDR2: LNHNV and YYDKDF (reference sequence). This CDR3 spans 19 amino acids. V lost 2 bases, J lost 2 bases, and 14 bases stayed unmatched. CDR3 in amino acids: CATSRSGGGGLAVPYEQYF. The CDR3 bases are TGTGCCACCAGCAGATCCGGGGGTGGGGGACTAGCGGTACCCTACGAGCAGTACTTC.

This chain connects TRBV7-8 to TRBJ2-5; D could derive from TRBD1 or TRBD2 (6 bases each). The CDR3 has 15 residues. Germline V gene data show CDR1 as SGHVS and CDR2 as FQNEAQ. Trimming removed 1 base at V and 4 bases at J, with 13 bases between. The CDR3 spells CASSLGGAVTETQYF. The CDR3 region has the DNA TGTGCCAGCAGCTTAGGGGGGGCCGTCACAGAGACCCAGTACTTC.

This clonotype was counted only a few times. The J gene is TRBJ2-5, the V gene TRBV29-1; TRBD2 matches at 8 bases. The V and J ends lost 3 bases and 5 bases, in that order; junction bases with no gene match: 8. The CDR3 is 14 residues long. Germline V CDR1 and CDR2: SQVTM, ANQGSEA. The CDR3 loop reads CSVDPTGGRETQYF. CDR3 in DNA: TGCAGCGTTGACCCCACGGGGGGGCGGGAGACCCAGTACTTC.

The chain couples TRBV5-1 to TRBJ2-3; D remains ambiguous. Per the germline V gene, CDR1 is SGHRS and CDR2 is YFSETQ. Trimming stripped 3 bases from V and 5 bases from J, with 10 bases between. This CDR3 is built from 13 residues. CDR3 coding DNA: TGCGCCAGCAGCTCGGGCCACGGAGATACGCAGTATTTT. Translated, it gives CASSSGHGDTQYF.

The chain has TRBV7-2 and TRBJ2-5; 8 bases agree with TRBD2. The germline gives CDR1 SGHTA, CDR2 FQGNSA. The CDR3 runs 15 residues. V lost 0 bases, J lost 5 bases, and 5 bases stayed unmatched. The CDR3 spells CASSLAAGVDETQYF. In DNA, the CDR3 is TGTGCCAGCAGCTTAGCAGCGGGAGTCGATGAGACCCAGTACTTC.

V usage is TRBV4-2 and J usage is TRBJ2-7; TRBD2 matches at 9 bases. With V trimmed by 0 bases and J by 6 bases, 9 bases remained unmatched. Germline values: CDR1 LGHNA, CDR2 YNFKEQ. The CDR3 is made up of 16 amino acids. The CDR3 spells CASSQDASGRIPEQYF. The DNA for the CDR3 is TGTGCCAGCAGCCAAGATGCCAGCGGGAGGATTCCCGAGCAGTACTTC.

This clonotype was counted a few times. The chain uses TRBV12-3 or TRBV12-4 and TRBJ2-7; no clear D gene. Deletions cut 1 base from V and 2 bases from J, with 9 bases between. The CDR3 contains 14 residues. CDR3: CASSLGLPAYEQYF. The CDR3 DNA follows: TGTGCCAGCAGTTTAGGGCTTCCCGCCTACGAGCAGTACTTC.

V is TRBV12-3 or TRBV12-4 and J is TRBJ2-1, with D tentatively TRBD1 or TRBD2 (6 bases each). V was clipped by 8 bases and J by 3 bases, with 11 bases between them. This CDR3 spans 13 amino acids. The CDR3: CASGAGHYNEQFF. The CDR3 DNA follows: TGTGCCAGCGGGGCGGGACACTACAATGAGCAGTTCTTC.

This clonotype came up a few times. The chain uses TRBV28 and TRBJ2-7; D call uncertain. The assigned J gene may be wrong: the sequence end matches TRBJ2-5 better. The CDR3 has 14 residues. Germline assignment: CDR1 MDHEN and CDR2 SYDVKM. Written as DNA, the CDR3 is TGTGCCAGCAGTTTAACGAACGCCCAGGTGACCCAGTACTTC. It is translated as CASSLTNAQVTQYF.